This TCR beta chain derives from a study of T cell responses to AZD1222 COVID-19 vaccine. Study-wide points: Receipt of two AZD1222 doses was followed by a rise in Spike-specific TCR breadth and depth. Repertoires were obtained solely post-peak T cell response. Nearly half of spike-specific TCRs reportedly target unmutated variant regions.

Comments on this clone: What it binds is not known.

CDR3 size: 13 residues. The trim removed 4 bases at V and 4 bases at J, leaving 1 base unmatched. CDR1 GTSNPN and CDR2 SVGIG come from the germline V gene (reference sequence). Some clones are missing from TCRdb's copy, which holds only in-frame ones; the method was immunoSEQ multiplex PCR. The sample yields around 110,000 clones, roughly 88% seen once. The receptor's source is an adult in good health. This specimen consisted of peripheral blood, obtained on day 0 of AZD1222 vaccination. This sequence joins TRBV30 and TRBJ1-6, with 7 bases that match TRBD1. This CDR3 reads CAWNRGYNSPLHF. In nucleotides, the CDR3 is TGTGCCTGGAACAGGGGATATAATTCACCCCTCCACTTT.